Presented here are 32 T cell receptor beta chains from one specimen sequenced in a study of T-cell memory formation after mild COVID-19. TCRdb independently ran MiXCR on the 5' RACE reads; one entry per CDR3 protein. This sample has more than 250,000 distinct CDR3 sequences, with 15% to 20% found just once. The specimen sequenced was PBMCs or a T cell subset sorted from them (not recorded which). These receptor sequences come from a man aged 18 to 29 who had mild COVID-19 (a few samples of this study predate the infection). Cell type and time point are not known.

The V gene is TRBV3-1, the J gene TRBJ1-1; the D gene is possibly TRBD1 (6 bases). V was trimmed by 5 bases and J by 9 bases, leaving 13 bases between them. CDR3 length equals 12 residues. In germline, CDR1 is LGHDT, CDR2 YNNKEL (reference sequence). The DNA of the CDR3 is TGTGCCAGCAGCACCGGGGGCATGCAAGCTTTCTTT. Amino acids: CASSTGGMQAFF.

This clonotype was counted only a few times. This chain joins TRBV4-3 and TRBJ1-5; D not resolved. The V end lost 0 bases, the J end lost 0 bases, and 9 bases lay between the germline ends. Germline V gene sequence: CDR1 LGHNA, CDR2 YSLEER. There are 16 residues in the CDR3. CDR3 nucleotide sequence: TGCGCCAGCAGCCAAGATTTTAGGGCTAGCAATCAGCCCCAGCATTTT. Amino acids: CASSQDFRASNQPQHF.

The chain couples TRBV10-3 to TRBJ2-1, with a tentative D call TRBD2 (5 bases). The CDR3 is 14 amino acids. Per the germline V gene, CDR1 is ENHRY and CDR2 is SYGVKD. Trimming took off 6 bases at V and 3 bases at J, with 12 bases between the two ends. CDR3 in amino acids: CAISGFGDYNEQFF. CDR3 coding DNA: TGTGCCATCAGCGGTTTCGGGGACTACAATGAGCAGTTCTTC.

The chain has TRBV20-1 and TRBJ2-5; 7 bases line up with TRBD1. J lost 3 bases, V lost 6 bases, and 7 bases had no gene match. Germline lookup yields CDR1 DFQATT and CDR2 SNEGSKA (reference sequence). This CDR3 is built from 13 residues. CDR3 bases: TGCAGTGCCCCGACGACAGGGAAAGAGACCCAGTACTTC. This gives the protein CSAPTTGKETQYF.

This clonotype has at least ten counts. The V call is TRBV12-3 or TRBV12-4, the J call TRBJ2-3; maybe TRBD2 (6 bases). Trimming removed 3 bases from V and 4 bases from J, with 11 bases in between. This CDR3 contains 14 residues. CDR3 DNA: TGTGCCAGCAGTTTCCGGGACTCCGCAGATACGCAGTATTTT. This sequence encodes CASSFRDSADTQYF.

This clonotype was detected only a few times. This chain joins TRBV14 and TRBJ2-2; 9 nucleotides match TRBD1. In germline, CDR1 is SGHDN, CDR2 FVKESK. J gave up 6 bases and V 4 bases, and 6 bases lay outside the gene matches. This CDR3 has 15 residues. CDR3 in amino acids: CASSPQGAPAGELFF. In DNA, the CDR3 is TGTGCCAGCAGCCCACAGGGGGCGCCGGCCGGGGAGCTGTTTTTT. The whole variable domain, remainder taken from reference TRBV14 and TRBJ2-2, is EAGVTQFPSHSVIEKGQTVTLRCDPISGHDNLYWYRRVMGKEIKFLLHFVKESKQDESGMPNNRFLAERTGGTYSTLKVQPAELEDSGVYFCASSPQGAPAGELFFGEGSRLTVL.

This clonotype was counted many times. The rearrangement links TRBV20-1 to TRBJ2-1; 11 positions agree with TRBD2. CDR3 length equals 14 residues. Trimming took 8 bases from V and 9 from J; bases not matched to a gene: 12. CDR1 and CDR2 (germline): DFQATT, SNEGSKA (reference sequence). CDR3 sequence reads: CSSLAGGAQIEQFF. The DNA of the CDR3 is TGCAGTTCTTTAGCGGGGGGGGCCCAGATTGAGCAGTTCTTC.

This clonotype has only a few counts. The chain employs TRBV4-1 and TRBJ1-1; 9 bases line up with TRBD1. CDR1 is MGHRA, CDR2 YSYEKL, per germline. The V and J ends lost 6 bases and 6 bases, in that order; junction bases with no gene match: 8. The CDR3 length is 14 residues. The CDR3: CASSHRDRVSEAFF. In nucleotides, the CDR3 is TGCGCCAGCAGTCACCGGGACAGGGTCTCTGAAGCTTTCTTT.

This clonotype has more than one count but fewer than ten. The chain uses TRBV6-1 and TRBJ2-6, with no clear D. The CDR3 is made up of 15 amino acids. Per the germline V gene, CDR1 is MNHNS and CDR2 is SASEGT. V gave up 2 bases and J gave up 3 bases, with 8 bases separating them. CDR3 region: CASSEQRSGANVLTF. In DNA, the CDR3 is TGTGCCAGCAGTGAACAAAGAAGTGGGGCCAACGTCCTGACTTTC.

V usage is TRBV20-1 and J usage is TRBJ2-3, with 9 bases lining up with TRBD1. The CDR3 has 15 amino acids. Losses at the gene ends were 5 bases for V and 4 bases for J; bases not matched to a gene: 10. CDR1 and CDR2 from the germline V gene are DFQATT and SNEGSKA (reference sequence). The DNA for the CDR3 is TGCAGTGCTGGGGCCAACAGGGGGCGCCCAGATACGCAGTATTTT. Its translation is CSAGANRGRPDTQYF.

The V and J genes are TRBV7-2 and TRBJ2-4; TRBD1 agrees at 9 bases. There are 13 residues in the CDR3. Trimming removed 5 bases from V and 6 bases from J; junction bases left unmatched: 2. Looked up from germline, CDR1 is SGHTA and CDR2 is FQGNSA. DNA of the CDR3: TGTGCCAGCAGCCGACAGGGGGGAAACATTCAGTACTTC. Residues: CASSRQGGNIQYF.

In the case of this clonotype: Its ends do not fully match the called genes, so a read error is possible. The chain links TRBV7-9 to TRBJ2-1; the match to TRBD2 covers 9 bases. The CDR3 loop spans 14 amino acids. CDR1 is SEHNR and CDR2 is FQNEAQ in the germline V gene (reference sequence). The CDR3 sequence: CASSLASGGDEEFF. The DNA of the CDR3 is TGTGCCAGCAGCTTAGCTAGCGGGGGCGATGAGGAGTTCTTC. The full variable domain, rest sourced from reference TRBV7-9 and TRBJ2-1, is DTGVSQNPRHKITKRGQNVTFRCDPISEHNRLYWYRQTLGQGPEFLTYFQNEAQLEKSRLLSDRFSAERPKGSFSTLEIQRTEQGDSAMYLCASSLASGGDEEFFGPGTRLTVL.

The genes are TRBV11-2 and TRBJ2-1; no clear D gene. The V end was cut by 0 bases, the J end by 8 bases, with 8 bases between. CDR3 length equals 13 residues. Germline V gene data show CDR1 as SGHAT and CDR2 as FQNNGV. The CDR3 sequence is CASSLELLDEQFF. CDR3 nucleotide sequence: TGTGCCAGCAGCTTAGAATTATTAGATGAGCAGTTCTTC.

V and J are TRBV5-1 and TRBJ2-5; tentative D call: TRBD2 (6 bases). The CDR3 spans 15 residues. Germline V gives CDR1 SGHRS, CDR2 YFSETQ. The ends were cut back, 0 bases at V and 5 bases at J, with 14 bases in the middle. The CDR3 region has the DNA TGCGCCAGCAGCTTGGAGGCGCGGGGATGGGAGACCCAGTACTTC. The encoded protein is CASSLEARGWETQYF.

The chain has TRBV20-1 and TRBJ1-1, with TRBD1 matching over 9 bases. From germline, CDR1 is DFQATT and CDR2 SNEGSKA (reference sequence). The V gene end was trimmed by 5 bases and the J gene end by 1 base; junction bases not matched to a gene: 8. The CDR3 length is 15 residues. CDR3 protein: CSAAPPDRGNTEAFF. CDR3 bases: TGCAGTGCTGCCCCCCCGGACAGGGGGAACACTGAAGCTTTCTTT.

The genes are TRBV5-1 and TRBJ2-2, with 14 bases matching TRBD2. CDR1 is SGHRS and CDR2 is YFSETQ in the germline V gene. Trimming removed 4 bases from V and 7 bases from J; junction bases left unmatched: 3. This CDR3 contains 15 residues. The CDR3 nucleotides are TGCGCCAGCAGCCCCGGACTAGCGGGGGGCGGGGAGCTGTTTTTT. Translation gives CASSPGLAGGGELFF.

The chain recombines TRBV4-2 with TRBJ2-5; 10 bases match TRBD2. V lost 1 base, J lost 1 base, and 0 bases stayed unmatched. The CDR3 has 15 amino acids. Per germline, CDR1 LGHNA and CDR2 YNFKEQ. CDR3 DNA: TGTGCCAGCAGCCAAGCTAGCGGGGGCCAAGAGACCCAGTACTTC. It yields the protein CASSQASGGQETQYF.

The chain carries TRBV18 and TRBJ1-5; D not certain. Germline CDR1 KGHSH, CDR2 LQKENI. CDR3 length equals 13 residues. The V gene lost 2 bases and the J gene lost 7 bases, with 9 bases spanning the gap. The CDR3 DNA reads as TGTGCCAGCTCACCAATGATGGGCCAGCCCCAGCATTTT. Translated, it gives CASSPMMGQPQHF.

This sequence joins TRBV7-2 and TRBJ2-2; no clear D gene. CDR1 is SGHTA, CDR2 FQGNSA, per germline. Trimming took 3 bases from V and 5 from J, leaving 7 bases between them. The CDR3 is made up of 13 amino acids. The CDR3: CASSFGLTGELFF. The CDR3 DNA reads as TGTGCCAGCAGCTTCGGCTTAACCGGGGAGCTGTTTTTT.

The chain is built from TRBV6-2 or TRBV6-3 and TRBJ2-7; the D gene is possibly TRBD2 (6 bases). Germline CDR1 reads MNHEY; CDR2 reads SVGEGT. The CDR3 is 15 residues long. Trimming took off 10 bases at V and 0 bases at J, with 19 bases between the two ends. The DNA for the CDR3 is TGTGCCACCAGGAGGGGACCATCGAGCTCCTACGAGCAGTACGTC. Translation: CATRRGPSSSYEQYV.

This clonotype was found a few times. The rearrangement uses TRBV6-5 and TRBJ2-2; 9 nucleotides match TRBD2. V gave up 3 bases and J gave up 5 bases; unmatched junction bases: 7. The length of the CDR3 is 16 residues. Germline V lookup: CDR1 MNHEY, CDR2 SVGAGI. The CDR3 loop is CASSYGRGGPTGELFF. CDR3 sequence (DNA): TGTGCCAGCAGTTATGGGCGGGGGGGCCCGACCGGGGAGCTGTTTTTT.

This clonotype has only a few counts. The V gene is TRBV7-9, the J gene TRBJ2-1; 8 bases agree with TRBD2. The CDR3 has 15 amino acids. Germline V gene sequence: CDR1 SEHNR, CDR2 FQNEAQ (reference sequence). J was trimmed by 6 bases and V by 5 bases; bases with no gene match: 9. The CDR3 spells CASSPRTSPGNEQFF. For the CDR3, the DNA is TGTGCCAGCAGCCCTCGGACTAGCCCTGGCAATGAGCAGTTCTTC.

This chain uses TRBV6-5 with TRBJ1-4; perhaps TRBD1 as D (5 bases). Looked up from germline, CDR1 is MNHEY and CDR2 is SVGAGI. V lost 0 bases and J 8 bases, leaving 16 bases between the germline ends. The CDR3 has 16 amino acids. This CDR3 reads CASSYSAGPTIEKLFF. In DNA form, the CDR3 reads TGTGCCAGCAGTTACTCGGCGGGGCCCACCATCGAAAAACTGTTTTTT.

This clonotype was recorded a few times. CDR3 in amino acids: CASSPTRTGPSIETQYF. CDR3 nucleotides: TGTGCCAGCTCCCCGACCCGGACAGGGCCTTCGATAGAGACCCAGTACTTC. The rearrangement uses TRBV18 and TRBJ2-5, with TRBD1 matching 8 bases. V lost 6 bases and J lost 4; bases outside the gene matches: 16. The germline V gene has CDR1 KGHSH and CDR2 LQKENI. This CDR3 is 17 amino acids long.

CDR3 amino acids: CSARDPGVNSYEQYV. The CDR3 nucleotides are TGCAGTGCTAGAGATCCGGGGGTGAACTCCTACGAGCAGTACGTC. The chain recombines TRBV20-1 with TRBJ2-7; D may be TRBD2 (6 bases). Trimming left V 0 bases short and J 0 bases short, with 12 bases between. The CDR3 has 15 amino acids. Germline assignment: CDR1 DFQATT and CDR2 SNEGSKA (reference sequence).

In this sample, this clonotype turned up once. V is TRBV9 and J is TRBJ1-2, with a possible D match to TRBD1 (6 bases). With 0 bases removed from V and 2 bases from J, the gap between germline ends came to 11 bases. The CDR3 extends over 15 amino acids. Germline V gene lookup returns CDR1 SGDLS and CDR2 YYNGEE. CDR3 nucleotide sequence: TGTGCCAGCAGCGTAGCGGGGGGGCCCAACTATGGCTACACCTTC. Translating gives CASSVAGGPNYGYTF. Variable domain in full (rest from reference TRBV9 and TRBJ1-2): DSGVTQTPKHLITATGQRVTLRCSPRSGDLSVYWYQQSLDQGLQFLIQYYNGEERAKGNILERFSAQQFPDLHSELNLSSLELGDSALYFCASSVAGGPNYGYTFGSGTRLTVV.

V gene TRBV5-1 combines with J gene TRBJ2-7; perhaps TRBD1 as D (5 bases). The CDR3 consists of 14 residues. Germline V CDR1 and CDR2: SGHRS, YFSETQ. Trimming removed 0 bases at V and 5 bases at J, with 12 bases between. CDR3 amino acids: CASSLATASHEQYF. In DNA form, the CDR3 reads TGCGCCAGCAGCTTGGCGACAGCGAGCCACGAGCAGTACTTC.

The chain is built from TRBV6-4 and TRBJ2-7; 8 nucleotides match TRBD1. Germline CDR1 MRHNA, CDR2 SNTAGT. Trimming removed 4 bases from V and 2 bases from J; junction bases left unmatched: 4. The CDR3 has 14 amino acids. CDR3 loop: CASSGTGIAYEQYF. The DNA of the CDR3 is TGTGCCAGCAGTGGGACAGGGATCGCCTACGAGCAGTACTTC.

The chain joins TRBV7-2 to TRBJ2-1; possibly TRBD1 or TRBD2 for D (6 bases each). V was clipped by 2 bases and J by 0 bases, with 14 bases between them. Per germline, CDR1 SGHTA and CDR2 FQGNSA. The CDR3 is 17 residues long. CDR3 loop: CASSLRGALSSYNEQFF. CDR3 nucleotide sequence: TGTGCCAGCAGCTTAAGGGGGGCATTGAGCTCCTACAATGAGCAGTTCTTC. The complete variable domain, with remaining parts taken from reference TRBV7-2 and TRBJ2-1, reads GAGVSQSPSNKVTEKGKDVELRCDPISGHTALYWYRQSLGQGLEFLIYFQGNSAPDKSGLPSDRFSAERTGGSVSTLTIQRTQQEDSAVYLCASSLRGALSSYNEQFFGPGTRLTVL.

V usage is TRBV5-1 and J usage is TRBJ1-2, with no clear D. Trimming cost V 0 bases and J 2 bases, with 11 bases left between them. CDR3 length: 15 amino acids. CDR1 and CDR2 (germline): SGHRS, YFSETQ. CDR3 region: CASSLAPDWNYGYTF. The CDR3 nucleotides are TGCGCCAGCAGCTTGGCCCCTGACTGGAACTATGGCTACACCTTC.

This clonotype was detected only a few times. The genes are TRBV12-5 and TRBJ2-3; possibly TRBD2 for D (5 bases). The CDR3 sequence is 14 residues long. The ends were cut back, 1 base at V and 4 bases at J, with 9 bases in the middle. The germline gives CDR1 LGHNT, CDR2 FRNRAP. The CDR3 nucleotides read TGTGCTAGTGGTTTGGGTAGCGAGGCAGATACGCAGTATTTT. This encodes CASGLGSEADTQYF.

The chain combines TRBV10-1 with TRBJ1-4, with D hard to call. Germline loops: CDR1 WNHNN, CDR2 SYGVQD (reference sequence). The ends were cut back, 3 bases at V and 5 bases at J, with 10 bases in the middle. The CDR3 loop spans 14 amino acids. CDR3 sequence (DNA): TGCGCCAGCAGTGAATCGAGCTCGAATGAAAAACTGTTTTTT. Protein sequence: CASSESSSNEKLFF.